The 19 T cell receptor beta chains given below trace back to one sample, sequenced in a study of blood T cell repertoires in COVID-19. Method: immunoSEQ multiplex PCR; TCRdb's copy keeps in-frame clones and lacks some. The repertoire includes roughly 250,000 clones, roughly 89% of them detected once, and 1.5% sits in the top ten. Input material: peripheral blood. All receptors come from a woman between 40 and 55 years old who had recovered from COVID-19.

For this clone: Within the sample, other DNA sequences also encode this same CDR3. V and J are TRBV19 and TRBJ1-1; D not certain. The CDR3 is 11 amino acids. V was trimmed by 6 bases and J by 2 bases, leaving 4 bases between them. Germline CDR1 LNHDA, CDR2 SQIVND (reference sequence). The CDR3 here is CASSLNTEAFF. CDR3 in DNA: TGTGCCAGTAGCCTAAACACTGAAGCTTTCTTT.

This clone was recorded only once. The J gene is TRBJ1-1, the V gene TRBV6-4; D gene ambiguous. Per germline, CDR1 MRHNA and CDR2 SNTAGT. Trimming cost V 4 bases and J 1 base, with 7 bases left between them. The CDR3 is 13 residues long. The CDR3 here is CASSVAANTEAFF. CDR3 nucleotides: TGTGCCAGCAGTGTAGCGGCGAACACTGAAGCTTTCTTT.

The chain joins TRBV2 to TRBJ2-2; D may be TRBD2 (5 bases). V was cut by 7 bases and J by 4 bases, with 10 bases left in between. From germline, CDR1 is SNHLY and CDR2 FYNNEI. The CDR3 length is 13 residues. The CDR3 DNA reads as TGTGCCAGCAAGGAGGCGGGCACCGGGGAGCTGTTTTTT. Protein: CASKEAGTGELFF.

In this sample, this clone turned up once. This rearrangement joins TRBV28 to TRBJ2-5, with 8 bases that match TRBD1. The trim removed 5 bases at V and 5 bases at J, leaving 13 bases unmatched. CDR3 length: 16 residues. Germline assignment: CDR1 MDHEN and CDR2 SYDVKM. CDR3 in DNA: TGTGCCAGCAGTGATAGGACAGGGTCTTTTTGGGAGACCCAGTACTTC. Translating it yields CASSDRTGSFWETQYF.

This clone was counted only a few times. The V call is TRBV24-1, the J call TRBJ1-2, with D perhaps TRBD1 (5 bases). Germline lookup yields CDR1 KGHDR and CDR2 SFDVKD. Deletions cut 4 bases from V and 5 bases from J, with 13 bases between. This CDR3 is 14 amino acids long. The CDR3 sequence is CATSDVKDRYGYTF. CDR3 nucleotide sequence: TGTGCCACCAGTGACGTTAAAGACAGATATGGCTACACCTTC.

The CDR3 DNA is TGTGCCAGCAGCCTAAGGGTGACAGGGGTGGGCTATGGCTACACCTTC. The encoded protein is CASSLRVTGVGYGYTF. The chain uses TRBV7-8 and TRBJ1-2; 8 bases match TRBD1. The germline V gene encodes CDR1 SGHVS and CDR2 FQNEAQ. This CDR3 is built from 16 residues. Unmatched junction bases numbered 12, after V lost 5 bases and J lost 4 bases.

This chain links TRBV29-1 with TRBJ2-5, with D hard to call. The CDR3 covers 13 residues. V dropped 2 bases and J dropped 8 bases, with 15 bases sitting between them. Germline V CDR1 and CDR2: SQVTM, ANQGSEA. The DNA for the CDR3 is TGCAGCGTTGAATTCGGTGGAGTCGATACCCAGTACTTC. This codes for CSVEFGGVDTQYF.

This rearrangement joins TRBV5-1 to TRBJ2-7; 12 bases are shared with TRBD1. The length of the CDR3 is 15 residues. Germline V gene lookup returns CDR1 SGHRS and CDR2 YFSETQ. J was trimmed by 5 bases and V by 4 bases; bases with no gene match: 7. DNA for the CDR3: TGCGCCAGCAGCGAAGACGGGACAGGGGGCCACGAGCAGTACTTC. Translated: CASSEDGTGGHEQYF.

The chain is built from TRBV15 and TRBJ1-5; D gene ambiguous. This CDR3 comprises 15 residues. From germline, CDR1 is LNHNV and CDR2 YYDKDF (reference sequence). Trimming removed 0 bases at V and 5 bases at J, with 11 bases between. The CDR3 coding sequence is TGTGCCACCAGCAGAGATCGTTTGTCAGATCAGCCCCAGCATTTT. This sequence encodes CATSRDRLSDQPQHF.

This chain joins TRBV30 and TRBJ2-5; D is unresolved. The V end was cut by 0 bases, the J end by 5 bases, with 7 bases between. This CDR3 contains 12 residues. Germline V gene data show CDR1 as GTSNPN and CDR2 as SVGIG (reference sequence). CDR3 sequence (DNA): TGTGCCTGGAGTGTATCCCGGGAGACCCAGTACTTC. Translated, it gives CAWSVSRETQYF.

This chain connects TRBV19 to TRBJ2-1; perhaps TRBD2 as D (5 bases). CDR1 LNHDA and CDR2 SQIVND come from the germline V gene (reference sequence). V lost 5 bases to trimming and J lost 8 bases, with 22 bases between them. This CDR3 has 16 amino acids. The CDR3 is CASSVYPGPRVDEQFF. The CDR3 DNA sequence: TGTGCCAGTAGTGTGTACCCGGGCCCGCGGGTCGATGAGCAGTTCTTC.

The V and J genes are TRBV19 and TRBJ2-1; D possibly corresponds to TRBD2 (6 bases). V gave up 3 bases and J gave up 4 bases, with 13 bases separating them. CDR1 and CDR2 (germline): LNHDA, SQIVND (reference sequence). This CDR3 region has 15 residues. The CDR3: CASSIRAEGYNEQFF. The CDR3 region has the DNA TGTGCCAGTAGTATCCGAGCGGAGGGTTACAATGAGCAGTTCTTC.

The chain couples TRBV11-2 to TRBJ1-2, with D possibly being TRBD1 (5 bases). The CDR3 has 15 residues. The germline V and J ends were trimmed by 8 bases and 4 bases, with 20 bases remaining between them. Germline lookup yields CDR1 SGHAT and CDR2 FQNNGV. DNA of the CDR3: TGTGCCAGCCCGCCCCAGGAGGGGTCTGTCTATGGCTACACCTTC. Amino acid sequence: CASPPQEGSVYGYTF.

The rearrangement links TRBV28 to TRBJ2-1; maybe TRBD2 (6 bases). Trimming removed 7 bases at V and 4 bases at J, with 14 bases between. The CDR3 contains 14 residues. Per germline, CDR1 MDHEN and CDR2 SYDVKM. CDR3 nucleotides: TGTGCCAGCACCGTCGGGGGTACATACAATGAGCAGTTCTTC. Translating gives CASTVGGTYNEQFF.

This clone occurred once. This chain links TRBV6-5 with TRBJ2-1; tentative D call: TRBD1 (6 bases). CDR1 and CDR2 (germline): MNHEY, SVGAGI. Trimming left V 0 bases short and J 9 bases short, with 15 bases between. The CDR3 totals 15 residues. CDR3 in amino acids: CASSYSGGEGGEQFF. CDR3 DNA: TGTGCCAGCAGTTACTCGGGTGGGGAAGGGGGTGAGCAGTTCTTC.

The rearrangement uses TRBV3-1 (or the pseudogene TRBV3-2) and TRBJ1-6, with a possible D match to TRBD1 (5 bases). The germline V gene has CDR1 LGHDT and CDR2 YNNKEL (reference sequence). The ends were cut back, 0 bases at V and 1 base at J, with 13 bases in the middle. The CDR3 has 18 residues. CDR3 nucleotides: TGTGCCAGCAGCCAAGATAGCGGTGGGGGATCCTATAATTCACCCCTCCACTTT. Translation: CASSQDSGGGSYNSPLHF.

The chain is built from TRBV5-5 and TRBJ2-7, with unresolved D. Germline assignment: CDR1 SGHKS and CDR2 YYEKEE (reference sequence). V was cut by 0 bases and J by 2 bases, with 6 bases left in between. CDR3 length equals 13 residues. CDR3 DNA sequence: TGTGCCAGCAGCTTGGATCTCCCCTACGAGCAGTACTTC. Amino acid sequence: CASSLDLPYEQYF. The variable domain in full, with the rest retrieved from reference TRBV5-5 and TRBJ2-7, is DAGVTQSPTHLIKTRGQQVTLRCSPISGHKSVSWYQQVLGQGPQFIFQYYEKEERGRGNFPDRFSARQFPNYSSELNVNALLLGDSALYLCASSLDLPYEQYFGPGTRLTVT.

This clone was seen more than once but under ten times. The chain joins TRBV30 to TRBJ1-1; TRBD1 matches 7 bases. V lost 3 bases and J lost 6; bases outside the gene matches: 4. This CDR3 is 12 amino acids long. CDR1 and CDR2 (germline): GTSNPN, SVGIG (reference sequence). This chain's CDR3 is CAWSDRDSEAFF. CDR3 DNA: TGTGCCTGGAGCGACAGGGATTCTGAAGCTTTCTTT.

The rearrangement uses TRBV3-1 (or the pseudogene TRBV3-2) and TRBJ2-5; 12 nucleotides line up with TRBD2. The CDR3 has 14 amino acids. Looked up from germline, CDR1 is LGHDT and CDR2 is YNNKEL (reference sequence). The J segment lost 5 bases and the V segment lost 8 bases, leaving 6 bases of the junction unmatched. Here the CDR3 reads CASARTSGGETQYF. The CDR3 nucleotides are TGTGCCAGCGCGCGTACTAGCGGGGGGGAGACCCAGTACTTC.